Following are 14 T cell receptor beta chains from one sample sequenced in a study of identical twins. TCRdb reprocessed the 5' RACE reads with MiXCR, giving one entry per CDR3 protein. The sample lists about 280,000 distinct CDR3 sequences, less than 9% occurring once. The same data also contributed to another study, on yellow fever vaccine responses in identical twins.

Sequenced: memory (CD45RO+) T cells sorted from blood. These receptors all come from a woman between 18 and 29 years old in good health.

This clonotype was found a few times. This sequence joins TRBV15 and TRBJ2-5, with 9 positions matching TRBD1. This CDR3 contains 15 residues. The germline V gene encodes CDR1 LNHNV and CDR2 YYDKDF (reference sequence). The junction had 4 bases not matched to a gene; V was cut back by 0 bases and J by 5 bases. The CDR3: CATSRENRGQETQYF. Here the CDR3 DNA reads TGTGCCACCAGCAGAGAGAACAGGGGGCAGGAGACCCAGTACTTC.

This chain uses TRBV5-1 with TRBJ2-3; 9 bases align to TRBD2. The CDR3 loop spans 17 amino acids. Germline assignment: CDR1 SGHRS and CDR2 YFSETQ. The J segment lost 0 bases and the V segment lost 0 bases, leaving 5 bases of the junction unmatched. The CDR3 DNA reads TGCGCCAGCAGCTTGGCCTTAGCGGGGGCGAGCACAGATACGCAGTATTTT. Amino acids: CASSLALAGASTDTQYF.

This CDR3 reads CASSFRGTPSYNEQFF. Here the CDR3 DNA reads TGTGCCAGCAGCTTTCGTGGGACCCCCTCCTACAATGAGCAGTTCTTC. The chain joins TRBV11-3 to TRBJ2-1, with D possibly being TRBD1 or TRBD2 (5 bases each). The germline V and J ends were trimmed by 3 bases and 0 bases, with 12 bases remaining between them. This CDR3 contains 16 residues. Per germline, CDR1 SGHNT and CDR2 YENEEA.

This clonotype occurred many times. The rearrangement joins TRBV6-1 to TRBJ2-4; maybe TRBD1 (5 bases). The CDR3 sequence is 15 residues long. The V gene's germline CDR1 is MNHNS and CDR2 SASEGT. Trimming removed 1 base from V and 4 bases from J, with 11 bases in between. DNA of the CDR3: TGTGCCAGCAGTGAAGAGGTGACAGTTAAAAACATTCAGTACTTC. This gives the protein CASSEEVTVKNIQYF.

This chain uses TRBV27 with TRBJ1-2; D is uncertain. The V gene lost 5 bases and the J gene lost 7 bases, with 8 bases spanning the gap. The CDR3 length is 11 residues. Germline V CDR1 and CDR2: MNHEY, SMNVEV (reference sequence). CDR3: CASSLMAGYTF. The CDR3 nucleotides are TGTGCCAGCAGTCTCATGGCTGGCTACACCTTC.

This clonotype was seen a few times. The rearrangement uses TRBV5-1 and TRBJ2-2; tentatively, D is TRBD2 (6 bases). Trimming stripped 4 bases from V and 4 bases from J, with 17 bases between. The CDR3 has 16 amino acids. Germline V gene data show CDR1 as SGHRS and CDR2 as YFSETQ. The CDR3 DNA is TGCGCCAGCAGCCCAGGTCGGGGGTTCGGCACCGGGGAGCTGTTTTTT. The encoded protein is CASSPGRGFGTGELFF.

The table lists this clonotype with many counts. This sequence joins TRBV5-1 and TRBJ1-1; TRBD1 might be the D (6 bases). The germline V and J ends were trimmed by 5 bases and 4 bases, with 15 bases remaining between them. Per germline, CDR1 SGHRS and CDR2 YFSETQ. The CDR3 consists of 14 residues. As DNA, the CDR3 is TGCGCCAGCAGGACCACCGTGGGGGCCACTGAAGCTTTCTTT. Amino acid sequence: CASRTTVGATEAFF.

This chain connects TRBV19 to TRBJ1-5; tentatively, D is TRBD1 (5 bases). The V gene lost 9 bases and the J gene lost 6 bases, with 15 bases spanning the gap. Germline CDR1 is LNHDA and CDR2 is SQIVND (reference sequence). The length of the CDR3 is 13 residues. CDR3 coding DNA: TGTGCCAGCGCAGGGTCTAGGGGTCAGCCCCAGCATTTT. This sequence encodes CASAGSRGQPQHF.

V gene TRBV9 combines with J gene TRBJ2-2; D is perhaps TRBD2 (6 bases). Trimming stripped 1 base from V and 4 bases from J, with 11 bases between. CDR3 size: 15 residues. Germline lookup yields CDR1 SGDLS and CDR2 YYNGEE. CDR3 in DNA: TGTGCCAGCAGCGTAAGGTGGGAGGTCACCGGGGAGCTGTTTTTT. Protein product: CASSVRWEVTGELFF.

This clonotype was detected a few times. The chain recombines TRBV2 with TRBJ1-1; TRBD1 agrees at 8 bases. Germline trimming cut 10 bases from V and 3 bases from J; bases unmatched to any gene: 4. CDR1 is SNHLY and CDR2 is FYNNEI in the germline V gene. The CDR3 loop spans 12 amino acids. CDR3 loop: CATRTGYTEAFF. The CDR3 DNA is TGTGCCACAAGGACAGGGTACACTGAAGCTTTCTTT.

The chain uses TRBV20-1 and TRBJ2-5; 9 bases agree with TRBD2. Germline values: CDR1 DFQATT, CDR2 SNEGSKA (reference sequence). The CDR3 sequence is 15 residues long. J lost 1 base, V lost 0 bases, and 3 bases had no gene match. CDR3 amino acids: CSARDLAGSQETQYF. In nucleotides, the CDR3 is TGCAGTGCTAGAGATCTAGCGGGAAGCCAAGAGACCCAGTACTTC.

This clonotype was seen a few times. The V gene is TRBV6-2 or TRBV6-3, the J gene TRBJ2-3, with D possibly TRBD2 on 6 matching bases. Per germline, CDR1 MNHEY and CDR2 SVGEGT. V was cut by 6 bases and J by 0 bases, with 19 bases left in between. CDR3 length: 17 residues. The CDR3 coding sequence is TGTGCCAGCAGCTCCGGGACCTTAGGGAGGAGCACAGATACGCAGTATTTT. It codes for CASSSGTLGRSTDTQYF.

The V call is TRBV27, the J call TRBJ2-7, with TRBD2 matching over 8 bases. The CDR3 is made up of 15 amino acids. Germline CDR1 is MNHEY and CDR2 is SMNVEV (reference sequence). V gave up 2 bases and J gave up 1 base; unmatched junction bases: 4. Here the CDR3 reads CASSLTAGVSYEQYF. In DNA, the CDR3 is TGTGCCAGCAGTTTAACAGCGGGAGTGTCCTACGAGCAGTACTTC.

This clonotype came up once. The chain carries TRBV20-1 and TRBJ2-3; TRBD2 aligns across 8 bases. CDR3 length equals 15 residues. V gave up 6 bases and J gave up 1 base; unmatched junction bases: 9. Germline-derived CDR1 and CDR2 are DFQATT and SNEGSKA (reference sequence). The CDR3 protein is CSAAVGGGRTDTQYF. The DNA of the CDR3 is TGCAGTGCCGCCGTAGGCGGGGGGCGCACAGATACGCAGTATTTT.